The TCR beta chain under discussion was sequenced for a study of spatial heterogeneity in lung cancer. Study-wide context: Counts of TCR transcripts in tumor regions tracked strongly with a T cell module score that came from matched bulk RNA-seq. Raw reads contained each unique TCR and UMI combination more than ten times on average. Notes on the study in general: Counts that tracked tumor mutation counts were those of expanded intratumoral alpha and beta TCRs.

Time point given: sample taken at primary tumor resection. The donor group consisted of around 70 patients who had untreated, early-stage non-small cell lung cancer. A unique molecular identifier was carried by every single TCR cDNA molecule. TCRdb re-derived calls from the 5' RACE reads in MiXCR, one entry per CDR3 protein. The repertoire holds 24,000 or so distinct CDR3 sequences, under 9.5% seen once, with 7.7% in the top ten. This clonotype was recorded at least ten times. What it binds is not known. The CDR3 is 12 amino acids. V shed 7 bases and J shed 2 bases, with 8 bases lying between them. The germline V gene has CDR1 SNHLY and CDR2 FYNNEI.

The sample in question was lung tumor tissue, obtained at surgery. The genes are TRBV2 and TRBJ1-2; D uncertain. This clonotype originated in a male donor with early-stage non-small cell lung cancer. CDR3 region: CASKGSNYGYTF. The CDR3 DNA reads TGTGCCAGCAAGGGCAGCAACTATGGCTACACCTTC.